This T cell receptor beta chain was retrieved from a study of Graves' ophthalmopathy and Graves' hyperthyroidism. Exclusion applied to patients with other autoimmune diseases, uncontrolled infections, pregnancy or lactation. Clinical symptoms, serum thyroxine, TRAb, thyroid ultrasound and orbital computed tomography formed the basis of diagnosis. Beta-chain TCR CDR3 regions were amplified from RNA transcripts. HTBI primers served in a first-round RT-PCR, which a second-round multiplex PCR followed. TCRdb ran MiXCR on the multiplex PCR reads and lists one entry per CDR3 protein. The sample consists of approximately 1.2 million distinct CDR3 sequences, 36% of them appearing once. Looked up from germline, CDR1 is SNHLY and CDR2 is FYNNEI. CDR3 length: 13 residues. Between the trimmed V and J ends, which lost 7 bases and 7 bases, there was a span of 17 bases.

This receptor was obtained from an adult man with Graves' hyperthyroidism. The V call is TRBV2, the J call TRBJ2-7, with D perhaps matching TRBD2 (5 bases). The sample comprised peripheral blood or thyroid tissue (not recorded which). The CDR3 region is CASTEGGYNEQYF. The CDR3 nucleotides are TGTGCCAGCACGGAAGGAGGCTACAATGAGCAGTACTTC.